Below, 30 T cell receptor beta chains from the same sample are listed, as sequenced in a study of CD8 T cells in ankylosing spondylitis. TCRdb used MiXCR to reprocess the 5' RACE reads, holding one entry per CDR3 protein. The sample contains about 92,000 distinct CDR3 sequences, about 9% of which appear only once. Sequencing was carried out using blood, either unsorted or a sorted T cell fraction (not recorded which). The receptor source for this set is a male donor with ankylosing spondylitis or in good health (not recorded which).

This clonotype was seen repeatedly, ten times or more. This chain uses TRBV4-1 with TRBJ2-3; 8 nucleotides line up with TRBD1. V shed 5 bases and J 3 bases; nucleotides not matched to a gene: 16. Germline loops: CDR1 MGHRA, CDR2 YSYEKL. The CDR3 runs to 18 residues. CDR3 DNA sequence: TGCGCCAGCAGCTCTACCGCCGCCCAGGGGGCGGGGACAGATACGCAGTATTTT. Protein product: CASSSTAAQGAGTDTQYF.

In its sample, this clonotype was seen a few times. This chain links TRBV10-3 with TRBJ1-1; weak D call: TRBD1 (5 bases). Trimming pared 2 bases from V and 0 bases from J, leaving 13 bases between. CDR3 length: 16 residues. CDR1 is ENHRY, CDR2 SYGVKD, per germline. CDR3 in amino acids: CAISEGLGAVNTEAFF. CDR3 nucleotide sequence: TGTGCCATCAGTGAGGGTCTCGGGGCAGTGAACACTGAAGCTTTCTTT.

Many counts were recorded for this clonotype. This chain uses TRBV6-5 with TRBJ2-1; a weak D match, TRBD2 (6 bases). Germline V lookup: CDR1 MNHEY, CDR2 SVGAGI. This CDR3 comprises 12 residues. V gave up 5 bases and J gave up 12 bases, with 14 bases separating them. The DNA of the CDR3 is TGTGCCAGCAGTCCTGGGAGTAGCGGGCAGTTCTTC. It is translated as CASSPGSSGQFF.

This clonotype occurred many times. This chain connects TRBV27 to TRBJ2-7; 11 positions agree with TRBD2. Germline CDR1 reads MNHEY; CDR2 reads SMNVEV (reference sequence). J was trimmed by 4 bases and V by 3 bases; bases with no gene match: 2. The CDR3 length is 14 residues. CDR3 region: CASSFTSGGYEQYF. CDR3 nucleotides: TGTGCCAGCAGTTTCACTAGCGGGGGATACGAGCAGTACTTC.

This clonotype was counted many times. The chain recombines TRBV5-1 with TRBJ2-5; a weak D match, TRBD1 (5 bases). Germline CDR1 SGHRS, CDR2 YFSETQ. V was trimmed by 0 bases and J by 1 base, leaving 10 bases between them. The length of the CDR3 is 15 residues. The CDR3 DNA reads TGCGCCAGCAGCTTGGCGACAGAATTCCAAGAGACCCAGTACTTC. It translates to CASSLATEFQETQYF.

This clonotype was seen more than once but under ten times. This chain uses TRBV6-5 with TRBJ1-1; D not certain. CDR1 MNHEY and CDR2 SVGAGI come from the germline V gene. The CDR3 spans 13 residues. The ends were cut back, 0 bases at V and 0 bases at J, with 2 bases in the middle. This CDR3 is CASSYSVNTEAFF. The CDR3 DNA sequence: TGTGCCAGCAGTTACTCGGTGAACACTGAAGCTTTCTTT.

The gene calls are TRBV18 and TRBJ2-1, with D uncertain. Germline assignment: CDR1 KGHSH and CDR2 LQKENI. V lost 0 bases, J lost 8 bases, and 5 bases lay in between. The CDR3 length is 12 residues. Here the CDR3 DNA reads TGTGCCAGCTCACCACCGGGATATGAGCAGTTCTTC. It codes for CASSPPGYEQFF. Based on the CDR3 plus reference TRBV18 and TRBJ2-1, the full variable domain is NAGVMQNPRHLVRRRGQEARLRCSPMKGHSHVYWYRQLPEEGLKFMVYLQKENIIDESGMPKERFSAEFPKEGPSILRIQQVVRGDSAAYFCASSPPGYEQFFGPGTRLTVL.

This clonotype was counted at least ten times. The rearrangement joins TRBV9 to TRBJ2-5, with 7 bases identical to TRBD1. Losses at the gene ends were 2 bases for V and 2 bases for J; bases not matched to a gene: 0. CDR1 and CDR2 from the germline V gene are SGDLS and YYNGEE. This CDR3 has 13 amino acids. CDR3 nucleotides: TGTGCCAGCAGCGTGGGACAGCAAGAGACCCAGTACTTC. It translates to CASSVGQQETQYF.

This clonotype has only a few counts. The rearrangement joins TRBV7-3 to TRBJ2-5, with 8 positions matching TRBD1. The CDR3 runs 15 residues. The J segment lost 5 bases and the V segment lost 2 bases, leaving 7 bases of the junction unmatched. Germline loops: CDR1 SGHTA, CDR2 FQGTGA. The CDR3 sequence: CASSLQGARGETQYF. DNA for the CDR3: TGTGCCAGCAGCTTACAGGGGGCGCGTGGGGAGACCCAGTACTTC.

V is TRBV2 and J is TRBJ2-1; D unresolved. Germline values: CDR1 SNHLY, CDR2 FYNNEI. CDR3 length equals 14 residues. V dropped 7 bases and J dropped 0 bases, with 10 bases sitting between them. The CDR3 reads CASKRTGSYNEQFF. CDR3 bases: TGTGCCAGCAAGAGGACGGGCTCCTACAATGAGCAGTTCTTC.

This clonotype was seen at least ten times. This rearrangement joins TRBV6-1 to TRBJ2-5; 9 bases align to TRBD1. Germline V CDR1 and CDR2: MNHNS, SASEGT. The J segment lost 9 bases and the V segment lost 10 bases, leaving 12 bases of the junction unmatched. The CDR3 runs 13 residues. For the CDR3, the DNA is TGTGCCACCTGTAGGGACAGGGCCTCATCCCAGTACTTC. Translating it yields CATCRDRASSQYF.

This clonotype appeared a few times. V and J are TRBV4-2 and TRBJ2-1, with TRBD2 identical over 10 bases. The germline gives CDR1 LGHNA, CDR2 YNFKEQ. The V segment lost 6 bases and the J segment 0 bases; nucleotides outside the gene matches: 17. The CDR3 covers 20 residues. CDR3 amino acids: CASRGPRLAGVPSSYNEQFF. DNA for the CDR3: TGTGCCAGCAGAGGACCCAGGCTAGCGGGGGTCCCCAGCTCCTACAATGAGCAGTTCTTC.

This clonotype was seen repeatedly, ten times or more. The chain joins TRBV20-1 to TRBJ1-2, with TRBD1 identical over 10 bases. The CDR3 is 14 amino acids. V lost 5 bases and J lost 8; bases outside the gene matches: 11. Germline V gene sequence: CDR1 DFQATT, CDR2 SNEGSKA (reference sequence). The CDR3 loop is CSAPLGQGLFGYTF. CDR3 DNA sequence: TGCAGTGCTCCACTGGGACAGGGGCTGTTCGGCTACACCTTC.

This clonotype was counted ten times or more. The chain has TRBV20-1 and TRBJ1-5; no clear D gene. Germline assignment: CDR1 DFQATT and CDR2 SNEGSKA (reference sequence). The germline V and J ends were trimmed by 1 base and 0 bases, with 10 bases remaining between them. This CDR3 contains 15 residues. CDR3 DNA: TGCAGTGCTAGAGTCGGCGGCGATAGCAATCAGCCCCAGCATTTT. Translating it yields CSARVGGDSNQPQHF.

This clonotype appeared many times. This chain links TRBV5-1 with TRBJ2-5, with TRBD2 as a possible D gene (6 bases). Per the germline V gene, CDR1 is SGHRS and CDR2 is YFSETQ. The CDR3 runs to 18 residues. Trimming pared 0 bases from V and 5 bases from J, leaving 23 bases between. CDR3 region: CASSLVFAGSSIEETQYF. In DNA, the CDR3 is TGCGCCAGCAGCTTGGTTTTTGCGGGGTCGTCGATAGAGGAGACCCAGTACTTC.

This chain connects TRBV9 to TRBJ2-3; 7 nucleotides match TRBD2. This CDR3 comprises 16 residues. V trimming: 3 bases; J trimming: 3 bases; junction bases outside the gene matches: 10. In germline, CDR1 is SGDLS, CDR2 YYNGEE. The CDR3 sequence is CASSAGGTALTDTQYF. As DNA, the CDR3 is TGTGCCAGCAGCGCCGGGGGGACGGCCCTGACAGATACGCAGTATTTT.

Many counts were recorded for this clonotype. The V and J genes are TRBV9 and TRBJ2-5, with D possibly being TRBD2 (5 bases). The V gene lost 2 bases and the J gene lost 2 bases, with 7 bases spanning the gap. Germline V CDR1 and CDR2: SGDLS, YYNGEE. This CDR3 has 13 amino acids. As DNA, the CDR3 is TGTGCCAGCAGCGTTTCGGGGCAAGAGACCCAGTACTTC. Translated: CASSVSGQETQYF.

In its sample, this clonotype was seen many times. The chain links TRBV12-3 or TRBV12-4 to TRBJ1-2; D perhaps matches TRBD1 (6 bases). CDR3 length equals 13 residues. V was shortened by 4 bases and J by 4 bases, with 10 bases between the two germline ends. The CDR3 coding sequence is TGTGCCAGCAGTTCAGGGGAGCGCTATGGCTACACCTTC. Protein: CASSSGERYGYTF.

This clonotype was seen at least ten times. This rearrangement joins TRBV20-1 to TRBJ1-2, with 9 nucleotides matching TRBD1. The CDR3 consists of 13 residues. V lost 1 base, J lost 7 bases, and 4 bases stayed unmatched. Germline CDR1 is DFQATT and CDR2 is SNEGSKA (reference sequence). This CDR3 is CSARGDRELGYTF. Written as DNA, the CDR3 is TGCAGTGCTAGAGGGGACAGGGAGCTTGGCTACACCTTC.

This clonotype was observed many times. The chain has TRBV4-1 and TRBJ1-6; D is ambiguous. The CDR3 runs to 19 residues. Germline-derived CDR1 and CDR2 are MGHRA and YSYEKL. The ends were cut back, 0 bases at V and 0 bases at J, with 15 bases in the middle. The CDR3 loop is CASSQDWRAASSYNSPLHF. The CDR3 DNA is TGCGCCAGCAGCCAAGATTGGAGAGCAGCGAGCTCCTATAATTCACCCCTCCACTTT.

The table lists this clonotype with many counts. The CDR3 sequence is CAISGSGNEQFF. The CDR3 DNA is TGTGCCATCAGTGGGTCGGGGAATGAGCAGTTCTTC. V is TRBV10-3 and J is TRBJ2-1; D is perhaps TRBD2 (5 bases). The germline V gene has CDR1 ENHRY and CDR2 SYGVKD. The CDR3 is made up of 12 amino acids. V shed 4 bases and J shed 7 bases, with 8 bases lying between them.

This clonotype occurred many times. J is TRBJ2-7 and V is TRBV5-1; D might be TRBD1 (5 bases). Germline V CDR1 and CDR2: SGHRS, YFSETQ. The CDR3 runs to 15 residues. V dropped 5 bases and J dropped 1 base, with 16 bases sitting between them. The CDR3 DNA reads TGCGCCAGCAGACCGACGGGTGGGGCTTCCTACGAGCAGTACTTC. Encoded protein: CASRPTGGASYEQYF.

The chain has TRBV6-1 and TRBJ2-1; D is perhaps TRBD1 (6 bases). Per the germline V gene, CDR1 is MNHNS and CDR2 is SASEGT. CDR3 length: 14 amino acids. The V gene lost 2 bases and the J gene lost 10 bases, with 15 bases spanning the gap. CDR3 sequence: CASSEFLRGREQFF. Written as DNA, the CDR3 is TGTGCCAGCAGTGAATTTCTCAGGGGTCGGGAGCAGTTCTTC.

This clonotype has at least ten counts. The chain's CDR3 is CASSLAAVGTQYF. CDR3 bases: TGTGCCAGCAGTTTAGCAGCAGTAGGGACCCAGTACTTC. The genes are TRBV28 and TRBJ2-5; D is unclear. Germline V lookup: CDR1 MDHEN, CDR2 SYDVKM. The ends were cut back, 2 bases at V and 7 bases at J, with 11 bases in the middle. CDR3 length: 13 amino acids.

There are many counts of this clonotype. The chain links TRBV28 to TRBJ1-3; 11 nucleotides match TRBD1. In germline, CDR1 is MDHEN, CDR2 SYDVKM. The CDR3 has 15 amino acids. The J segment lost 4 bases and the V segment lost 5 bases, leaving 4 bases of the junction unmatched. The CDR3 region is CASSRGQGAGNTIYF. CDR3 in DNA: TGTGCCAGCAGTCGCGGACAGGGGGCCGGAAACACCATATATTTT.

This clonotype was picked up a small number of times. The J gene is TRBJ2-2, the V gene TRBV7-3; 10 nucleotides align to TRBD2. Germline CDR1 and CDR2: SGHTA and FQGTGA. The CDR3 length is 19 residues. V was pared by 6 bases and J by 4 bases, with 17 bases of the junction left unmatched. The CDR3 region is CASSSNPQSSGGLTGELFF. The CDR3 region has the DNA TGTGCCAGCAGTTCCAACCCCCAGTCTAGCGGGGGCCTCACCGGGGAGCTGTTTTTT.

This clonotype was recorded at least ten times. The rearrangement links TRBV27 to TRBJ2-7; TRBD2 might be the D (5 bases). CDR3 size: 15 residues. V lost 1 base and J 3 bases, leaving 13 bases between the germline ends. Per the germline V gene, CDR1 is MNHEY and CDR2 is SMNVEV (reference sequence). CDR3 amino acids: CASSLYGRGDYEQYF. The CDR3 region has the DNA TGTGCCAGCAGTTTATACGGACGGGGAGACTACGAGCAGTACTTC.

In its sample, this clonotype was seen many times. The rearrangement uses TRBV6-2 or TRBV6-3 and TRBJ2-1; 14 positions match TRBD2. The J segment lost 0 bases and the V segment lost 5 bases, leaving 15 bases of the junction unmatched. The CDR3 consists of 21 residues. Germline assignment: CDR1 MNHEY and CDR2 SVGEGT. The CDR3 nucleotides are TGTGCCAGCAGTAACCCACGGACTAGCGGGGGGACGTGGAGCTCCTACAATGAGCAGTTCTTC. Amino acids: CASSNPRTSGGTWSSYNEQFF.

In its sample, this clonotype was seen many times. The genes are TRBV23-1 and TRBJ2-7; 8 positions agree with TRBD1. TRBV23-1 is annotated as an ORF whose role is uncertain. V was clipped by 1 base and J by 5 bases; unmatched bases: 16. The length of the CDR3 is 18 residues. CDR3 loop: CASSQYKRTGRVENEQYF. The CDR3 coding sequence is TGCGCCAGCAGTCAATATAAGAGGACAGGGCGAGTAGAAAACGAGCAGTACTTC.

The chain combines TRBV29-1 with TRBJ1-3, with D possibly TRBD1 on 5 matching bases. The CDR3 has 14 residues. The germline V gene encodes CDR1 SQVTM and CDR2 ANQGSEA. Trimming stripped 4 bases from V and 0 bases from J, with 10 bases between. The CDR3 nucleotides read TGCAGCGTTGTTAGTACAGGCTCTGGAAACACCATATATTTT. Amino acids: CSVVSTGSGNTIYF.